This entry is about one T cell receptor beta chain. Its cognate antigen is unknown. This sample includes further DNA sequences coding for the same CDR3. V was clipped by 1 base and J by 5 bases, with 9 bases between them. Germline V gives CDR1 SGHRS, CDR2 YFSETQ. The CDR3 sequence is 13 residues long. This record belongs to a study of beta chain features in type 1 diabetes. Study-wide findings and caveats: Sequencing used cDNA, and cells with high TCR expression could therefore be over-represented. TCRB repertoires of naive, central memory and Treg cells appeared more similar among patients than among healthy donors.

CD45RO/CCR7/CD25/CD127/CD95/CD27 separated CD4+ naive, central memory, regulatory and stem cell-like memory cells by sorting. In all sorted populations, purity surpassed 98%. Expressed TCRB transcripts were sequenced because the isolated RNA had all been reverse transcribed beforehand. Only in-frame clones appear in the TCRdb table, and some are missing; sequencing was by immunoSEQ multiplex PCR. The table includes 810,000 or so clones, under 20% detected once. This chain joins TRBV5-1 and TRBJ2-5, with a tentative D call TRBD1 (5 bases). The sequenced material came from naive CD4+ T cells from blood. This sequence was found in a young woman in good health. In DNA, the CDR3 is TGCGCCAGCAGCTTGCAGGGCGAGGAGACCCAGTACTTC. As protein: CASSLQGEETQYF.